These T cell receptor beta chains were read from a single sample in a study of T cells in localized non-small cell lung cancer. Assay used: immunoSEQ multiplex PCR; TCRdb lists only in-frame clones, some missing. The repertoire holds 13,000 or so clones, with about 28% as singletons. The starting material was lung tumor tissue, obtained before any cancer treatment. All receptors derive from an older female donor with stage I lung adenocarcinoma. Each CDR3 is given with its conserved first and last residue. The order of the fields is CDR3 DNA, CDR3 protein, clone size, J gene, V gene, D gene. The D gene is left open where the match is weak. Size is stated for part of the rows, as once, few or many counts, or as a class when the clone is expanded.

TGTGCCAGCAGTTACTCTTGGGGATTCGGCTACACCTTC	CASSYSWGFGYTF	few	TRBJ1-2	TRBV6-8	.
TGTGCCAGCTCCCCAACAGGGGCTACTAGCACAGATACGCAGTATTTT	CASSPTGATSTDTQYF	.	TRBJ2-3	TRBV18	TRBD1
TGTGCCAGCAAGGGGGTGCAGGTGGGAGATACGCAGTATTTT	CASKGVQVGDTQYF	.	TRBJ2-3	TRBV11-3	.
TGTGCCAGCAGCTTAGGCCCCTCCCAAGAGACCCAGTACTTC	CASSLGPSQETQYF	medium-sized	TRBJ2-5	TRBV11-3	.
TGCGCCAGCAGCTTGGCTGACCCCTCTGGAAACACCATATATTTT	CASSLADPSGNTIYF	.	TRBJ1-3	TRBV5-1	.
TGTGCCAGCTCACCAGTAGGGGATGGTGAAGCTTTCTTT	CASSPVGDGEAFF	.	TRBJ1-1	TRBV18	.
TGTGCCAGTAGTCTTGGGACTAGCCCAGATACGCAGTATTTT	CASSLGTSPDTQYF	few	TRBJ2-3	TRBV19	TRBD2
TGTGCCAGCAGCCCAGGGAGGGCCTACCAAGAGACCCAGTACTTC	CASSPGRAYQETQYF	.	TRBJ2-5	TRBV14	TRBD2
TGTGCCAGCAGTTCCCCGGGGGGCGGGCAGCCCCAGCATTTT	CASSSPGGGQPQHF	many	TRBJ1-5	TRBV6-8	.
TGCGCCAGCAGCGGGAGGACAGGGTTGGCGGAGGGTGAAGCTTTCTTT	CASSGRTGLAEGEAFF	.	TRBJ1-1	TRBV5-1	TRBD1
TGCAGCGTTGAAGCCTCCGCCGGGTTGAACACTGAAGCTTTCTTT	CSVEASAGLNTEAFF	.	TRBJ1-1	TRBV29-1	.
TGTGCCAGCAGTGAACTCAGCGGGGGCCCTTGGGATGAGCAGTTCTTC	CASSELSGGPWDEQFF	few	TRBJ2-1	TRBV9	TRBD2
TGTGCCAGCAGCCTGACAGGGAGGGAAGAGACCCAGTACTTC	CASSLTGREETQYF	medium-sized	TRBJ2-5	TRBV28	.
TGTGCCAGCTCACCGGACAGTCAGAACACTGAAGCTTTCTTT	CASSPDSQNTEAFF	.	TRBJ1-1	TRBV18	.
TGTGCCACCTCCGGCATCCTACAAGAGACCCAGTACTTC	CATSGILQETQYF	few	TRBJ2-5	TRBV9	.
TGTGCCAGTAGTACGGGGGCAACTGAAAAACTGTTTTTT	CASSTGATEKLFF	once	TRBJ1-4	TRBV19	.
TGCGCCAGTACCGGGACGGCCACCTACGAGCAGTACTTC	CASTGTATYEQYF	.	TRBJ2-7	TRBV10-2	.
TGTGCCAGTAGTGTCGGGACAGCTGAAAAACTGTTTTTT	CASSVGTAEKLFF	.	TRBJ1-4	TRBV19	TRBD1
TGTGCCTCGTCGGAGGGGGGGACTAATGAAAAACTGTTTTTT	CASSEGGTNEKLFF	.	TRBJ1-4	TRBV12-2	.
TGTGCCAGCAGCTTAGTTCTCAGGGCCCACGAGCAGTACTTC	CASSLVLRAHEQYF	few	TRBJ2-7	TRBV11-3	.
TGTGCCAGCAGTTACGGGGGCCCCGAGGATGAGCAGTTCTTC	CASSYGGPEDEQFF	medium-sized	TRBJ2-1	TRBV11-3	.
TGTGCCAGCAGCTTATGGGGCCTGGACACTGAAGCTTTCTTT	CASSLWGLDTEAFF	many	TRBJ1-1	TRBV7-1	.
TGTGCCAGCAGTTATGGTCGGGCAGTGCCGACTCAGTACTTC	CASSYGRAVPTQYF	few	TRBJ2-5	TRBV6-8	.
TGTGCCAGCAGTTTGGGGGGGTTGGGACATATGGCTTTCTTT	CASSLGGLGHMAFF	few	TRBJ1-1	TRBV28	.
TGCGCCAGCAGCTCCGGGACAGGAGGAGAAAAACTGTTTTTT	CASSSGTGGEKLFF	.	TRBJ1-4	TRBV5-1	TRBD1
TGTGCCTGGAGTCCAGGGACTACACAAGAGACCCAGTACTTC	CAWSPGTTQETQYF	few	TRBJ2-5	TRBV30	TRBD2
TGTGCCTGGAGTGCTGACAGGGGGGCAGGCAATCAGCCCCAGCATTTT	CAWSADRGAGNQPQHF	few	TRBJ1-5	TRBV30	TRBD1
TGTGCCAGCAGCTTGGGGCCCGGGGTGTCCGGGGAGCTGTTTTTT	CASSLGPGVSGELFF	few	TRBJ2-2	TRBV11-3	.
TGCAGCGTTGTGGGACTAGCGTACACCGGGGAGCTGTTTTTT	CSVVGLAYTGELFF	.	TRBJ2-2	TRBV29-1	TRBD2
TGTGCCAGCAGCTTAGACGGGAGGGCGGGTAATGAGCAGTTCTTC	CASSLDGRAGNEQFF	few	TRBJ2-1	TRBV11-3	TRBD2
TGTGCCAGTAGTATAGACGGCAGAACCTACGAGCAGTACTTC	CASSIDGRTYEQYF	.	TRBJ2-7	TRBV19	.
TGTGCCAGTAGTATATTTGACGGCTACACCTTC	CASSIFDGYTF	.	TRBJ1-2	TRBV19	.
TGTGCCAGCAGCTTTCCCGTCAGGGGGCGGAACACCGGGGAGCTGTTTTTT	CASSFPVRGRNTGELFF	many	TRBJ2-2	TRBV9	TRBD1
TGCGCCAGCAGCCGGGGGGCGGGGGACGGCACTGAAGCTTTCTTT	CASSRGAGDGTEAFF	few	TRBJ1-1	TRBV5-1	.
TGTGCCAGCAGCTCAGGGGGAAACACTAACTATGGCTACACCTTC	CASSSGGNTNYGYTF	medium-sized	TRBJ1-2	TRBV9	TRBD1
TGTGCCAGCAGCCTTTTACAGGGGAGCGACGGGGAGCTGTTTTTT	CASSLLQGSDGELFF	.	TRBJ2-2	TRBV14	TRBD1
TGTGCCAGCAGCTGGGGACAAACGAACACTGAAGCTTTCTTT	CASSWGQTNTEAFF	few	TRBJ1-1	TRBV11-3	.
TGTGCCAGCAGCGTAGCGCTTTCGGGTGAGCAGTTCTTC	CASSVALSGEQFF	medium-sized	TRBJ2-1	TRBV9	.
TGTGCCTGGGGACTACGGGGGCTCAACTATGGCTACACCTTC	CAWGLRGLNYGYTF	.	TRBJ1-2	TRBV30	.
TGTGCCAGTACTTCAGGGGTCCACTCTGGGGCCAACGTCCTGACTTTC	CASTSGVHSGANVLTF	.	TRBJ2-6	TRBV19	.
TGTGCCACCAAACCCGGGACTAATGAAAAACTGTTTTTT	CATKPGTNEKLFF	few	TRBJ1-4	TRBV6-8	.
TGTGCCAGCACCTTCACAGGGGTTACTGAAGCTTTCTTT	CASTFTGVTEAFF	.	TRBJ1-1	TRBV12-5	TRBD1